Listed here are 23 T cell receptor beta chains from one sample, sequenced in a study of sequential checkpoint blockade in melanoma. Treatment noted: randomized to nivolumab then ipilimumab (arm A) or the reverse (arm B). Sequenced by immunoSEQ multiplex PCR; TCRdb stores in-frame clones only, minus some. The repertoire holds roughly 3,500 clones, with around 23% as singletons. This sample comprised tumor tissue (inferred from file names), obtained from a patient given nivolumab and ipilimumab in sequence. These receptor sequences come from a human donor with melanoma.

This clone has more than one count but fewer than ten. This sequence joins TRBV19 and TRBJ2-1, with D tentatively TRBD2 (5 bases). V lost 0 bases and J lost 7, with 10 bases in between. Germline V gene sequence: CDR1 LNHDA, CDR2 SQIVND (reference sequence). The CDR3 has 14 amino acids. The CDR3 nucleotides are TGTGCCAGTAGTATAGATCGTCGAGGGAATGAGCAGTTCTTC. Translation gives CASSIDRRGNEQFF.

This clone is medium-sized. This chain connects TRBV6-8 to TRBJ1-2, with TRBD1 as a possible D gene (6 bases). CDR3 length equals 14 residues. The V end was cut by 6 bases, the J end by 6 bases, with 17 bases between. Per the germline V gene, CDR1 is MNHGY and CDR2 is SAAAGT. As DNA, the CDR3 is TGTGCCAGCAGCCAACAGGGAGGGAGTGATGGCTACACCTTC. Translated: CASSQQGGSDGYTF.

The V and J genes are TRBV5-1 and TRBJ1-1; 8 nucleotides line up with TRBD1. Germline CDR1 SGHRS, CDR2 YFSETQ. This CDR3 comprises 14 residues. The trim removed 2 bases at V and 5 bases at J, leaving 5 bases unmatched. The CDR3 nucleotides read TGCGCCAGCAGCTTAGACAGGGGAGGGACTGAAGCTTTCTTT. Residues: CASSLDRGGTEAFF. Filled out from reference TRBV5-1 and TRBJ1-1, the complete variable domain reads KAGVTQTPRYLIKTRGQQVTLSCSPISGHRSVSWYQQTPGQGLQFLFEYFSETQRNKGNFPGRFSGRQFSNSRSEMNVSTLELGDSALYLCASSLDRGGTEAFFGQGTRLTVV.

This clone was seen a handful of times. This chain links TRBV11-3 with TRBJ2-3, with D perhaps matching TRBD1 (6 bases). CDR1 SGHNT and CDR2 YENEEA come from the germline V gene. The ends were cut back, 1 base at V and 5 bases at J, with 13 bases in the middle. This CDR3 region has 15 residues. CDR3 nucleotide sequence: TGTGCCAGCAGCTTAGGCGGACAGAAACTAGATACGCAGTATTTT. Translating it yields CASSLGGQKLDTQYF. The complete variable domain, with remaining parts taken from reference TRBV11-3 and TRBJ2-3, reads EAGVVQSPRYKIIEKKQPVAFWCNPISGHNTLYWYLQNLGQGPELLIRYENEEAVDDSQLPKDRFSAERLKGVDSTLKIQPAELGDSAVYLCASSLGGQKLDTQYFGPGTRLTVL.

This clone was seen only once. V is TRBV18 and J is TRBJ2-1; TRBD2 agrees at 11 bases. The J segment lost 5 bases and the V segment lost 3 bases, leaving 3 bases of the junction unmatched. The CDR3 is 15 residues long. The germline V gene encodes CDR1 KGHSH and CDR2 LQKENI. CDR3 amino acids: CASSPRLAGNNEQFF. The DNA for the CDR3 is TGTGCCAGCTCACCTAGACTAGCGGGGAACAATGAGCAGTTCTTC.

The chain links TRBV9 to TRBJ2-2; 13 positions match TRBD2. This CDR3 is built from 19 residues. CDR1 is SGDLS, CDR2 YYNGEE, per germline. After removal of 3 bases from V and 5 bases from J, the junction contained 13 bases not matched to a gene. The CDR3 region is CASSATSGRARGGTGELFF. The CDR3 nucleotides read TGTGCCAGCAGCGCCACTAGCGGGAGGGCCCGAGGTGGTACCGGGGAGCTGTTTTTT.

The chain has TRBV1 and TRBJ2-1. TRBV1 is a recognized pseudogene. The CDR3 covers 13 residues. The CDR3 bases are TGCGCCAGCAGCCAAGTTTTCTTCCGAGAGCAGTTCTTC. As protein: CASSQVFFREQFF.

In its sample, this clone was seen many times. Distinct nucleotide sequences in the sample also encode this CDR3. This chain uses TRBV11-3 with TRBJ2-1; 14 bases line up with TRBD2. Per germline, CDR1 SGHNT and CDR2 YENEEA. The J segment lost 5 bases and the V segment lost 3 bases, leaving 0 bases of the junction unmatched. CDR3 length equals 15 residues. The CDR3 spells CASSLGLAGDNEQFF. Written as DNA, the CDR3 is TGTGCCAGCAGCTTGGGACTAGCGGGGGACAATGAGCAGTTCTTC.

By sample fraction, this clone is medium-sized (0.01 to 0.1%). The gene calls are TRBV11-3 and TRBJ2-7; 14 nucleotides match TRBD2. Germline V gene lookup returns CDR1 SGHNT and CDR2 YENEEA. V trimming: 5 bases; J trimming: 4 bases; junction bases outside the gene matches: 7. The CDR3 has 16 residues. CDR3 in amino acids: CASSPGTSGGLYEQYF. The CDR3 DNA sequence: TGTGCCAGCAGCCCCGGGACTAGCGGGGGACTTTACGAGCAGTACTTC.

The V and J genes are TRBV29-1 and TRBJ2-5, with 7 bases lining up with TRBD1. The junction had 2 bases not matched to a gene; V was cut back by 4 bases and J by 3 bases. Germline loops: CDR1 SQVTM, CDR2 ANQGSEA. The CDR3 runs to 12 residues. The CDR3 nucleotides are TGCAGCGTTGGACAGGGCAAAGAGACCCAGTACTTC. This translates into CSVGQGKETQYF.

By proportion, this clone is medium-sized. The CDR3 is CASSLTPTPNTGELFF. For the CDR3, the DNA is TGTGCCAGCAGCTTAACCCCGACTCCGAACACCGGGGAGCTGTTTTTT. The chain uses TRBV11-3 and TRBJ2-2; D not certain. Deletions cut 2 bases from V and 0 bases from J, with 10 bases between. The germline V gene encodes CDR1 SGHNT and CDR2 YENEEA. The CDR3 is made up of 16 amino acids.

CDR3 bases: TGTGCCAGTAGTGCCGTCTACTACGAGCAGTACTTC. Its translation: CASSAVYYEQYF. The chain recombines TRBV19 with TRBJ2-7; D remains ambiguous. V was clipped by 5 bases and J by 3 bases, with 8 bases between them. Germline loops: CDR1 LNHDA, CDR2 SQIVND (reference sequence). The CDR3 sequence is 12 residues long.

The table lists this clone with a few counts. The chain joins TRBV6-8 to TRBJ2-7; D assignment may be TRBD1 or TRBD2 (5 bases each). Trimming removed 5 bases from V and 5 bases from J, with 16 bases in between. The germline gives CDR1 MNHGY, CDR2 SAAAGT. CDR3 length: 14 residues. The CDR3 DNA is TGTGCCAGCAGTCCCCGGGGCAGGCCCCACGAGCAGTACTTC. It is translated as CASSPRGRPHEQYF.

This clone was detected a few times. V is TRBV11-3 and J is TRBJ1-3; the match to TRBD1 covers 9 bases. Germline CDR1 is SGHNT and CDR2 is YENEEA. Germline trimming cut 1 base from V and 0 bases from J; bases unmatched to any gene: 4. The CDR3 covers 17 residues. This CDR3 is CASSLVGQGLSGNTIYF. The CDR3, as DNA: TGTGCCAGCAGCTTAGTGGGACAGGGTCTCTCTGGAAACACCATATATTTT.

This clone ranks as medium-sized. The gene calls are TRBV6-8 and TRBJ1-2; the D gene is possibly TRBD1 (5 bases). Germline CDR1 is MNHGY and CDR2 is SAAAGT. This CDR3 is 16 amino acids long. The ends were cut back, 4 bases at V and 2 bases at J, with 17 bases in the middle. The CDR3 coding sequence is TGTGCCAGCAGTTCACAGGCAAACAGGAGAAACTATGGCTACACCTTC. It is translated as CASSSQANRRNYGYTF.

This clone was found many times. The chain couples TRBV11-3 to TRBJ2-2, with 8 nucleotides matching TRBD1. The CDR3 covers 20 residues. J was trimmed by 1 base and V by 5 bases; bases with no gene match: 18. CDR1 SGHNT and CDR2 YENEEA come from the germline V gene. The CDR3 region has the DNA TGTGCCAGCAGCACGGACAGGGATGAGGAGGAGGTTAGGAACACCGGGGAGCTGTTTTTT. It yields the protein CASSTDRDEEEVRNTGELFF.

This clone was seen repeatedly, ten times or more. The chain's CDR3 is CASSRRSRDTGEGQPQHF. CDR3 DNA: TGTGCCAGCAGCAGACGAAGCCGAGACACAGGGGAAGGTCAGCCCCAGCATTTT. The chain employs TRBV11-3 and TRBJ1-5, with 7 positions matching TRBD1. V was clipped by 5 bases and J by 6 bases; unmatched bases: 19. The germline V gene has CDR1 SGHNT and CDR2 YENEEA. This CDR3 is built from 18 residues.

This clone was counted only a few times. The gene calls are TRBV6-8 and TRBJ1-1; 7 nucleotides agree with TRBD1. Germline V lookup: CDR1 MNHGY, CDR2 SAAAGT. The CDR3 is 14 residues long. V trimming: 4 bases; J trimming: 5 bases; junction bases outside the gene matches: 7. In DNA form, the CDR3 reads TGTGCCAGCAGTTCAGCAGGGGGAAGAACTGAAGCTTTCTTT. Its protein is CASSSAGGRTEAFF.

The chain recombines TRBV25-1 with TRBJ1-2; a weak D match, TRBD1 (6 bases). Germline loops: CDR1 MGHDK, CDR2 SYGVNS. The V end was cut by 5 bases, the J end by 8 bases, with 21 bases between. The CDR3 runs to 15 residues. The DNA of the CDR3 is TGTGCCAGCAGTCCCCCTGGGGGGCACCTCCAGGGCTACACCTTC. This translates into CASSPPGGHLQGYTF.

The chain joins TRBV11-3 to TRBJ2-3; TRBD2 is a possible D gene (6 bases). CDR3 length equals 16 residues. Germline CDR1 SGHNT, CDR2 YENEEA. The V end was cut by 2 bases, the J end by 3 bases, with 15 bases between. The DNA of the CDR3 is TGTGCCAGCAGCTTATACGGGAGAGGGACTACAGATACGCAGTATTTT. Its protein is CASSLYGRGTTDTQYF.

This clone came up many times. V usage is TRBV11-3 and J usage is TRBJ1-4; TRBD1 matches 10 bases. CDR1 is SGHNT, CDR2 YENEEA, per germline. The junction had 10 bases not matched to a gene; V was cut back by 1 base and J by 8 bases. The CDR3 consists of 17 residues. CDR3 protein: CASSLGVRQGAREKLFF. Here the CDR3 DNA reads TGTGCCAGCAGCTTAGGGGTCCGACAGGGGGCGCGGGAAAAACTGTTTTTT.

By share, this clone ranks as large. Written as DNA, the CDR3 is TGCGCCAGCAGCTTTGACGGGGGGTCCCAATACGAGCAGTACTTC. It translates to CASSFDGGSQYEQYF. The V gene is TRBV5-1, the J gene TRBJ2-7, with 7 bases matching TRBD2. The CDR3 is 15 residues long. The germline V gene has CDR1 SGHRS and CDR2 YFSETQ. With 2 bases clipped from V and 4 bases from J, the junction kept 9 bases outside the gene matches.

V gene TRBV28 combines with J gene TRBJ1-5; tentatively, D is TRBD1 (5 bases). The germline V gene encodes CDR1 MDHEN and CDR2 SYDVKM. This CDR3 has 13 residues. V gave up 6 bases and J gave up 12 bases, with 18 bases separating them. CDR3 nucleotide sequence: TGTGCCAGCAGCTACCTCCCGGGGAGGGGCCAGCATTTT. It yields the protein CASSYLPGRGQHF. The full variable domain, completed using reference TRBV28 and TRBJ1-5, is DVKVTQSSRYLVKRTGEKVFLECVQDMDHENMFWYRQDPGLGLRLIYFSYDVKMKEKGDIPEGYSVSREKKERFSLILESASTNQTSMYLCASSYLPGRGQHFGDGTRLSIL.